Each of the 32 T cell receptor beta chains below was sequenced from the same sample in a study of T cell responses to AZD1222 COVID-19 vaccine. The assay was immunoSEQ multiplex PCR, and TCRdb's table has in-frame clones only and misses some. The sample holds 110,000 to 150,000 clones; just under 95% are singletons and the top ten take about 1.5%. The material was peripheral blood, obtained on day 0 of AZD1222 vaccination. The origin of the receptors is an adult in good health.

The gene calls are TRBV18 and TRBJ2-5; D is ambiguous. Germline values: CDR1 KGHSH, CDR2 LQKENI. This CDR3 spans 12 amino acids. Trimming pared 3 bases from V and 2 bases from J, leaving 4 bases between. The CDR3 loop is CASSPNQETQYF. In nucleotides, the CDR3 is TGTGCCAGCTCACCGAATCAAGAGACCCAGTACTTC.

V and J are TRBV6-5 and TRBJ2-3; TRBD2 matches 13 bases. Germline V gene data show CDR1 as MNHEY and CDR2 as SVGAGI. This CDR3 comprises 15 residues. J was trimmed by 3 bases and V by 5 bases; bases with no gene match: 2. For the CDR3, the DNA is TGTGCCAGCAGTACGGGACTAGCGGGGACAGATACGCAGTATTTT. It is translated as CASSTGLAGTDTQYF.

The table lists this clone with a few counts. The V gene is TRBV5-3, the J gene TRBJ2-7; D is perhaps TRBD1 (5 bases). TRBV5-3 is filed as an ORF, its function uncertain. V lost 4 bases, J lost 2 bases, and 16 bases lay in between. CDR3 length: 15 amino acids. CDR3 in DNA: TGTGCCAGAAGCGCGAATCGACAGCCAGCCTACGAGCAGTACTTC. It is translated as CARSANRQPAYEQYF.

This CDR3 is CASSDGGQETQYF. CDR3 DNA sequence: TGCGCCAGCAGTGACGGCGGGCAAGAGACCCAGTACTTC. V usage is TRBV10-1 and J usage is TRBJ2-5, with D perhaps TRBD2 (5 bases). CDR1 is WNHNN, CDR2 SYGVQD, per germline (reference sequence). Trimming pared 3 bases from V and 2 bases from J, leaving 7 bases between. The CDR3 has 13 residues.

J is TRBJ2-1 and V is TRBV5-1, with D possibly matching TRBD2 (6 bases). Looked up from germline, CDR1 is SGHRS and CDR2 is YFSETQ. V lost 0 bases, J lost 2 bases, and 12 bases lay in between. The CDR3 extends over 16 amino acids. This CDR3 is CASSLAGGAPYNEQFF. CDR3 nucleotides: TGCGCCAGCAGCTTGGCGGGCGGGGCCCCCTACAATGAGCAGTTCTTC. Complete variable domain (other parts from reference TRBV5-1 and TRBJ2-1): KAGVTQTPRYLIKTRGQQVTLSCSPISGHRSVSWYQQTPGQGLQFLFEYFSETQRNKGNFPGRFSGRQFSNSRSEMNVSTLELGDSALYLCASSLAGGAPYNEQFFGPGTRLTVL.

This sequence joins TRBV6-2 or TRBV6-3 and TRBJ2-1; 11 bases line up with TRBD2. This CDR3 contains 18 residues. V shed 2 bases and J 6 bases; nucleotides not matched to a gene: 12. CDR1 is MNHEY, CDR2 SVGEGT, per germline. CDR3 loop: CASSYPPNRLAGSNEQFF. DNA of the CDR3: TGTGCCAGCAGTTACCCACCCAATCGACTAGCGGGATCCAATGAGCAGTTCTTC.

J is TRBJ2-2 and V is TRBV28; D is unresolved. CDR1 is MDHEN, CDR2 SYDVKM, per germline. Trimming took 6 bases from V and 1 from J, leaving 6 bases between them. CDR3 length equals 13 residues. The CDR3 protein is CASRGKNTGELFF. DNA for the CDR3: TGTGCCAGCAGGGGAAAGAACACCGGGGAGCTGTTTTTT.

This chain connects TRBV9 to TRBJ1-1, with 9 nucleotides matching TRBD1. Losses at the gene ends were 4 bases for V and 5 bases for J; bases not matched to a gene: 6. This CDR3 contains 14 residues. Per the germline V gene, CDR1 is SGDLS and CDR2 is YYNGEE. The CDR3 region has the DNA TGTGCCAGCAGCCCCAGGACAGGGGAGACTGAAGCTTTCTTT. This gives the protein CASSPRTGETEAFF.

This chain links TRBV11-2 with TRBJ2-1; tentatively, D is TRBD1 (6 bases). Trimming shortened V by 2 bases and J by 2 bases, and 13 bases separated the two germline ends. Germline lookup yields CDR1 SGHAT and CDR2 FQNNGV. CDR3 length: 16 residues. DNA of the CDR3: TGTGCCAGCAGCTTAATCTCACAGGGTGCCTACAATGAGCAGTTCTTC. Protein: CASSLISQGAYNEQFF.

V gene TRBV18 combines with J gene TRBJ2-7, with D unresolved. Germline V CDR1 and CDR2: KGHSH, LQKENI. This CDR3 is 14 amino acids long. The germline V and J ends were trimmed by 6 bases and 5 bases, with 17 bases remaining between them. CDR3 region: CASSPYSDPHEQYF. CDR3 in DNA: TGTGCCAGCTCGCCATACTCGGACCCCCACGAGCAGTACTTC.

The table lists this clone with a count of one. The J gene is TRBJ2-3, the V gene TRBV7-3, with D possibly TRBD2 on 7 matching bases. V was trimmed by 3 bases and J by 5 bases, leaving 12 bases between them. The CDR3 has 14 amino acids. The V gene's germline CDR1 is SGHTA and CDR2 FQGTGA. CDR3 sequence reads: CASSLGGLGDTQYF. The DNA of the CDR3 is TGTGCCAGCAGCTTGGGGGGGCTGGGAGATACGCAGTATTTT. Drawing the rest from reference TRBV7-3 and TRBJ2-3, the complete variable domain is GAGVSQTPSNKVTEKGKYVELRCDPISGHTALYWYRQSLGQGPEFLIYFQGTGAADDSGLPNDRFFAVRPEGSVSTLKIQRTERGDSAVYLCASSLGGLGDTQYFGPGTRLTVL.

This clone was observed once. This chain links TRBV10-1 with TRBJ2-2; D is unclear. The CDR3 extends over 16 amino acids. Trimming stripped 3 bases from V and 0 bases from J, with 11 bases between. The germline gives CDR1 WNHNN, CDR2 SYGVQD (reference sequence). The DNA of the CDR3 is TGCGCCAGCAGTGATCTGGACGGCCCGAACACCGGGGAGCTGTTTTTT. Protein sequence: CASSDLDGPNTGELFF.

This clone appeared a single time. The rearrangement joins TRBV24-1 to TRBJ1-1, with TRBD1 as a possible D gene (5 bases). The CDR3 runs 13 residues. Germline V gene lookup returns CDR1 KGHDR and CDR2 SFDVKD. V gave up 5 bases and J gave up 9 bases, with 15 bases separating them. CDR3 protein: CATSAPGTGKAFF. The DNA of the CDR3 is TGTGCCACCAGTGCTCCCGGGACGGGGAAAGCTTTCTTT.

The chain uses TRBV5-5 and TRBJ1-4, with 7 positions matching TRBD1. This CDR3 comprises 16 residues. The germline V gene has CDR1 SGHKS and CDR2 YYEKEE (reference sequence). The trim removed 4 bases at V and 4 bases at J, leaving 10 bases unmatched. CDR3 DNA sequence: TGTGCCAGCAGCCCCTTGGCGGGACAGTATAATGAAAAACTGTTTTTT. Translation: CASSPLAGQYNEKLFF.

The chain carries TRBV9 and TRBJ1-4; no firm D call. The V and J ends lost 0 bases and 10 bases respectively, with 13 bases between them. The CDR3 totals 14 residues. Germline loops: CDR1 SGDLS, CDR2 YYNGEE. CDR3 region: CASSVGTQMGKLFF. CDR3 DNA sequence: TGTGCCAGCAGCGTAGGTACCCAGATGGGAAAACTGTTTTTT.

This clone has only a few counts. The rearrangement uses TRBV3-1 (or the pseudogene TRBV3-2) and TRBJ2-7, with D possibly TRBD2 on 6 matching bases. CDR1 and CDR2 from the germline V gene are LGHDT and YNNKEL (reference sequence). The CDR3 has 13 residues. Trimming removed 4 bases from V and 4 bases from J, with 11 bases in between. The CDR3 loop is CASSPLRGYEQYF. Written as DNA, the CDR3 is TGTGCCAGCAGCCCCCTTCGGGGGTACGAGCAGTACTTC.

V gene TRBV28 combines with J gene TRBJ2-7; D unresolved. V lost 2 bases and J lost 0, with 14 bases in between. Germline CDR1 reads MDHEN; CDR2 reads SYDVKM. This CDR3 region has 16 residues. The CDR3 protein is CASSLVSVGNSYEQYF. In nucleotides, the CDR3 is TGTGCCAGCAGTTTAGTGTCGGTAGGGAACTCCTACGAGCAGTACTTC.

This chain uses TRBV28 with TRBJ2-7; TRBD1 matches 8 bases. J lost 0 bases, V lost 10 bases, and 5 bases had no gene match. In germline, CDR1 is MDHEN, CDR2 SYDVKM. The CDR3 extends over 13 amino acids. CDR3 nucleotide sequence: TGTGCCACCTGGACAGGGCGCTCCTACGAGCAGTACTTC. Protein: CATWTGRSYEQYF.

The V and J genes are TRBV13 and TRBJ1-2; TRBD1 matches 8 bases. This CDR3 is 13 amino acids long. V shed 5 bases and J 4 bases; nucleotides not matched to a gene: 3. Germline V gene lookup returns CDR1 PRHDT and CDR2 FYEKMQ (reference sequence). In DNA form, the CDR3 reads TGTGCCAGCAGCCCCACAGGGGGCTATGGCTACACCTTC. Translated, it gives CASSPTGGYGYTF.

The chain's CDR3 is CASSQALKGGGYEQYF. CDR3 bases: TGCGCCAGCAGCCAAGCTTTAAAGGGGGGGGGCTACGAGCAGTACTTC. This chain links TRBV4-1 with TRBJ2-7; D may be TRBD2 (7 bases). Germline V gives CDR1 MGHRA, CDR2 YSYEKL. This CDR3 contains 16 residues. The ends were cut back, 1 base at V and 3 bases at J, with 16 bases in the middle.

The CDR3 loop reads CASSIRTGGNQPQHF. DNA for the CDR3: TGTGCCAGTAGTATCAGGACAGGGGGCAATCAGCCCCAGCATTTT. The chain has TRBV19 and TRBJ1-5, with TRBD1 identical over 9 bases. The germline V gene encodes CDR1 LNHDA and CDR2 SQIVND (reference sequence). The CDR3 length is 15 residues. Trimming cost V 3 bases and J 2 bases; bases outside gene matches: 2.

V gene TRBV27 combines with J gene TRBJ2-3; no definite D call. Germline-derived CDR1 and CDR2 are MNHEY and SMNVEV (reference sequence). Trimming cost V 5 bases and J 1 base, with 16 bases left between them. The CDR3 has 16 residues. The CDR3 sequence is CASSRRRIVGTDTQYF. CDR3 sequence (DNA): TGTGCCAGCAGTCGAAGGCGTATAGTGGGCACAGATACGCAGTATTTT.

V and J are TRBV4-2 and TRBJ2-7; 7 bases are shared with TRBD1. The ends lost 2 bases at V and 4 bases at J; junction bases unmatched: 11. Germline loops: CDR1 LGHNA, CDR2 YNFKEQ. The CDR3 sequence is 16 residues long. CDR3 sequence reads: CASSQPQGDGLYEQYF. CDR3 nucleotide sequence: TGTGCCAGCAGCCAACCCCAGGGGGACGGTTTGTACGAGCAGTACTTC.

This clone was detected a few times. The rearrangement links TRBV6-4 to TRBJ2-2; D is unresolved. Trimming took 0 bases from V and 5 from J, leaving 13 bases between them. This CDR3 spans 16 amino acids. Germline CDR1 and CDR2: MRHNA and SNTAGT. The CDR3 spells CASSDSSSRNTGELFF. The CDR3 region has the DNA TGTGCCAGCAGTGACTCGAGTTCAAGGAATACCGGGGAGCTGTTTTTT.

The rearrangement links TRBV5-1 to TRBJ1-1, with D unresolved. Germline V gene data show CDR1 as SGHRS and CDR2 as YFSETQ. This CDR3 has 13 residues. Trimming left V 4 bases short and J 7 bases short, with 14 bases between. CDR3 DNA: TGCGCCAGCAGCCGAGCACCAGAACTTGAAGCTTTCTTT. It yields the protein CASSRAPELEAFF.

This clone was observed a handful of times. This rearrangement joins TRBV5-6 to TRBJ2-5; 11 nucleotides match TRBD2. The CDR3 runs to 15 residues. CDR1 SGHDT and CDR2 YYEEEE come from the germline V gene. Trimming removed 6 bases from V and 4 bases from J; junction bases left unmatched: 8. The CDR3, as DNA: TGTGCCAGCATGGGGGTAGCGGGAGGGCCAGAGACCCAGTACTTC. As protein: CASMGVAGGPETQYF.

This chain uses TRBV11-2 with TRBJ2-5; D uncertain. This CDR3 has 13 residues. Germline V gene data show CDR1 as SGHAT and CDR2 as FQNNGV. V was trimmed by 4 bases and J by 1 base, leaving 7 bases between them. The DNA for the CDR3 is TGTGCCAGCAGCTCCCCTCCCCAAGAGACCCAGTACTTC. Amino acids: CASSSPPQETQYF.

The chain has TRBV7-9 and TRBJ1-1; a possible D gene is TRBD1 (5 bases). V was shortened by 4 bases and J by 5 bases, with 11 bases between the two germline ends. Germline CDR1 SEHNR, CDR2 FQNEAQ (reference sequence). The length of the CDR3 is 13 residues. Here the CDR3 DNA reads TGTGCCAGCAGCTCGGGACGGCGAACTGAAGCTTTCTTT. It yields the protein CASSSGRRTEAFF.

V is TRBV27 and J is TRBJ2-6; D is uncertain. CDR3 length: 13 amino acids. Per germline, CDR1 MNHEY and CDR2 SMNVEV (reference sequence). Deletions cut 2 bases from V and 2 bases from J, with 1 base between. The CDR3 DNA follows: TGTGCCAGCAGTTTAACTGGGGCCAACGTCCTGACTTTC. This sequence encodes CASSLTGANVLTF. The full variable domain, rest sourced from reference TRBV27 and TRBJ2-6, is EAQVTQNPRYLITVTGKKLTVTCSQNMNHEYMSWYRQDPGLGLRQIYYSMNVEVTDKGDVPEGYKVSRKEKRNFPLILESPSPNQTSLYFCASSLTGANVLTFGAGSRLTVL.

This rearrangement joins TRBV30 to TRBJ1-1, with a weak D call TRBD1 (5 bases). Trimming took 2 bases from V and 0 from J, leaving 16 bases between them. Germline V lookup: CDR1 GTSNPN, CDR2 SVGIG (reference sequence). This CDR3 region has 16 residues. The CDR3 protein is CAWSSGLNRMNTEAFF. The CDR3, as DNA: TGTGCCTGGAGTTCAGGGTTGAATCGAATGAACACTGAAGCTTTCTTT. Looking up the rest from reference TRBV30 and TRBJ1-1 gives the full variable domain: SQTIHQWPATLVQPVGSPLSLECTVEGTSNPNLYWYRQAAGRGLQLLFYSVGIGQISSEVPQNLSASRPQDRQFILSSKKLLLSDSGFYLCAWSSGLNRMNTEAFFGQGTRLTVV.

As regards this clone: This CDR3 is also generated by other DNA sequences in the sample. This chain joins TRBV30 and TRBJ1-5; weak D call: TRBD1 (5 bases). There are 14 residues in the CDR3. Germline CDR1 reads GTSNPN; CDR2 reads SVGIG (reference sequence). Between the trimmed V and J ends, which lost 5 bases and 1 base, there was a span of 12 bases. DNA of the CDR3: TGTGCCTGGTCCGGCGGGGGGAGCAATCAGCCCCAGCATTTT. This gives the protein CAWSGGGSNQPQHF.

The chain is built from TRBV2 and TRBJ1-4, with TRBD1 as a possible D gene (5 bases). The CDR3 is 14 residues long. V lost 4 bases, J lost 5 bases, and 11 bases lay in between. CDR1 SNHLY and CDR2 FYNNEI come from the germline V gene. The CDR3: CASSGSQGNEKLFF. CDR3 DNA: TGTGCCAGCAGTGGGTCGCAGGGCAATGAAAAACTGTTTTTT. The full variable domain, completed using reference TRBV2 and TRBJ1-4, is EPEVTQTPSHQVTQMGQEVILRCVPISNHLYFYWYRQILGQKVEFLVSFYNNEISEKSEIFDDQFSVERPDGSNFTLKIRSTKLEDSAMYFCASSGSQGNEKLFFGSGTQLSVL.